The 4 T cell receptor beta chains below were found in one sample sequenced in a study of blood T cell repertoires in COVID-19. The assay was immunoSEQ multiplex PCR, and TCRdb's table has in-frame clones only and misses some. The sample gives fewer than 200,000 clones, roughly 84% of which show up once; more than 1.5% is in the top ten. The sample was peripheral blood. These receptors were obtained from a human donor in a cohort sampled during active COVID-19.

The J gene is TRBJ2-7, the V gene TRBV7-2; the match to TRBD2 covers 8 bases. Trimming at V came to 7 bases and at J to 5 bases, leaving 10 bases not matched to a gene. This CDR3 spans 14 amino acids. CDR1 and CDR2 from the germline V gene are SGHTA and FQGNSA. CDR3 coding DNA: TGTGCCAGCATCGCAAGCGGGAGCGGCCACGAGCAGTACTTC. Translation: CASIASGSGHEQYF.

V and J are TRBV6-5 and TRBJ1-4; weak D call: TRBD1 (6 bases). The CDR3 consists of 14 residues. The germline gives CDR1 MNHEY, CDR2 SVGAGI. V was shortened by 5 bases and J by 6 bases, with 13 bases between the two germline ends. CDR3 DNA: TGTGCCAGCAGTCCCGGGACAAGGGATGAAAAACTGTTTTTT. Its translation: CASSPGTRDEKLFF.

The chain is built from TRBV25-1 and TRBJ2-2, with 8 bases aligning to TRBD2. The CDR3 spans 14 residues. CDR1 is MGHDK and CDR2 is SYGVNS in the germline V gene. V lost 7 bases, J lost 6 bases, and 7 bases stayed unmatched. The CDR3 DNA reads TGTGCCAGCACTTATACGGGAGGGGCCGGGGAGCTGTTTTTT. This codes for CASTYTGGAGELFF.

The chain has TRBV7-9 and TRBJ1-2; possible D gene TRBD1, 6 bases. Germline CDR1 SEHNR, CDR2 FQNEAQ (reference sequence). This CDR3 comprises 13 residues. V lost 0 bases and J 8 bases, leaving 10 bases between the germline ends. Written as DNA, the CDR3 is TGTGCCAGCAGCTTAGCGAGGGACACCGGCTACACCTTC. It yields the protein CASSLARDTGYTF.